This T cell receptor beta chain appears in the sequencing data of a study of cytomegalovirus exposure and HLA in healthy donors (dated by TCRdb to 2016 to 2017). Regarding the study in general: An earlier analysis of some 500 of the donors reported 250 to 350 Gb of sequence data and 100 million to 130 million unique TCR beta sequences from about 179 million T cells. An early release that covered about 600 HLA-typed donors contained approximately 300 gigabases of sequencing data and 80 million or so unique TCR sequences. The genetic ancestry cluster associated with self-reported Caucasian donors included over 65% of the 398 genotyped donors. The study aimed to test whether signatures of past pathogen exposure could be identified by cataloging public T cell receptors. The study used immunosequencing to profile the T cell repertoires of 666 subjects and linked those repertoires to cytomegalovirus serostatus. In addition to the first cohort of hundreds of subjects, a separate validation cohort of approximately 110 different subjects was used. High-throughput TCR immunosequencing, statistical association of individual TCRs with disease status, and machine learning were combined to predict cytomegalovirus infection status. A later analysis re-analyzed previously published TCR beta repertoires from 666 donors and added high-resolution HLA genotyping to study TCR occurrence patterns. The later analysis used no new phenotypic data to find candidate immune exposures, relying instead on TCR beta sequences and their occurrence across donors. An earlier analysis of around 580 of the donors used high-throughput TCR beta sequencing to judge whether each TCR beta V gene segment behaved as functional or pseudogenic. Alongside the repertoire data, information on donor age, sex, ethnicity and CMV serostatus was compiled. Genome-wide SNP genotypes for about 60% of the roughly 700 donors were used in a later genetic analysis, which treated that subset as a discovery cohort. Every discovery cohort repertoire had been produced on one sequencing platform. Both class I and class II loci were covered by HLA typing, at four-digit resolution. Typing coverage varied by locus: roughly 629-640 donors for A, B, C, DRB1 and DQB1; approximately 560 for DQA1; around 610 for DPA1; 400 to 480 for DPB1. Roughly five DR-DQ haplotypes were treated as single units for association and clustering because of strong linkage in the cohort. On average, around 240,000 unique TCR beta nucleotide sequences were sequenced per donor among a few hundred genotyped donors of the cohort, with 15% to 20% of those sequences being non-productive.

The cohort was made up of several hundred healthy bone marrow donors. All cohort members were sampled while nominally healthy, although unrecorded immune exposures were likely present. The donor tested CMV seronegative and was one of the 352 seronegative cohort members. A peripheral blood sample was provided by each donor, and peripheral blood mononuclear cells were used for TCR beta sequencing. Genomic DNA was extracted from the blood cell samples with the Qiagen DNeasy Blood Extraction Kit. The full study reports these points: Because the 87-base-pair reads could not distinguish some IMGT-functional V segments, including TRBV6-2 and TRBV6-3, those segments were excluded. According to a later analysis, parvovirus B19, influenza, CMV and Epstein-Barr virus appeared linked to several top co-occurrence clusters. Compared with equally common non-associated chains, HLA-associated TCR beta chains in a later analysis were more clonally expanded and had lower generation probabilities. Because HLA typing was missing for some donors at each locus, association tests included only the typed subset. An earlier analysis of several hundred of the donors showed that most TCR beta V segments appeared in productive rearrangements either about 87% or about 30% of the time, which broadly matched IMGT annotations. According to the authors, the approach could potentially be generalized to other disease states and immunological phenotypes. At a false discovery rate of 0.05, a later analysis linked around 17,000 TCR beta sequences to specific HLA alleles. CMV serostatus was the only immune exposure information available for the cohort. This cohort had only TCR beta chains sequenced, and the lack of alpha or paired-chain data limited which features could be detected. The classifier was reported to diagnose cytomegalovirus status with high specificity and sensitivity in both the original and validation cohorts. Correlated functional status among segregating V segments might reflect linkage disequilibrium, but an unknown experimental factor could not be ruled out. A later genetic analysis associated a missense DCLRE1C variant with V-gene and J-gene trimming of TCR beta chains, and an independent cohort replicated the association. In a later analysis, most CMV-associated TCR beta chains were found to appear HLA-restricted, with HLA associations seemingly driven largely by CMV exposure. A further reported finding was that TCR beta sequences accurately predicted the HLA-A and HLA-B alleles for most subjects in the first cohort. Because counts were too low, more than 15 rarely observed V segments, including chromosome 9 orphons, were excluded from the earlier analysis of under 650 of the donors. Presence/absence analyses assumed roughly uniform sequencing depth across donors, an assumption that may not hold. The sequencing pipeline was judged likely to have produced a cluster of highly shared sequence variants as a technical artifact. In vitro tests confirmed that three of the cytomegalovirus-associated TCR beta chains recognize cytomegalovirus antigens. The study listed 164 TCR beta chains as associated with cytomegalovirus. Strong co-occurrence of HLA alleles, especially DR and DQ, made assigning TCR associations to individual alleles difficult. In a later analysis, TCR association rates were found to vary across HLA loci, with the most associated TCRs seen for DRB1 alleles and the fewest for HLA-C alleles. Most TCR sequences were seen in very few donors, while some public TCRs were found in many individuals. According to a later genetic analysis, donors in an Asian-associated ancestry cluster had fewer N-insertions in productive TCRs than the roughly 660-donor mean.

From the germline V gene (reference sequence), CDR1 is GTSNPN and CDR2 is SVGIG. Including the terminal cysteine and phenylalanine, the CDR3 comprises 14 residues. Of the read, only the CDR3 DNA is kept; its 42 bases are in frame from base 1. At the junction V is shortened by 1 base and J by 4 bases; bases outside the gene matches: 1. Library preparation employed the immunoSEQ multiplex PCR assay. The multiplex PCR relied on a mix of 60 forward primers for TCR Vbeta segments and 13 reverse primers for TCR Jbeta segments. Amplification of the CDR3 region of rearranged TCR beta genes was performed with a multiplex PCR assay on genomic DNA. The Illumina HiSeq System was used to sequence the amplified TCR beta libraries as 87-base-pair reads. As for the original processing: Across the 670 or so repertoires, a later analysis counted 80 million or so unique TCR beta chains, approximately 10 million of which were shared by at least two donors. A nearest-neighbor algorithm error-corrected the raw reads and collapsed the reads into unique sequences, merging closely related sequences to remove PCR and sequencing errors. To assign V, D and J gene segments, CDR3 sequences were aligned to IMGT reference sequences. For a sequence to be retained, at least a six-nucleotide match to both a V gene segment and a J gene segment was required. Rearrangements were classified as productive when the CDR3 lacked stop codons and remained in frame with V and J, and all other rearrangements were classified as non-productive. Following IMGT convention, CDR3 was defined as the stretch from the second conserved V-encoded cysteine to the conserved J-encoded phenylalanine. In an earlier analysis of around 570 of the donors, sequences lacking an unambiguous match to a single V gene segment were excluded. An earlier analysis of about 600 of the donors called V segments functional above 56.7% productive rearrangements and segregating when the between-donor standard deviation exceeded 5%. To diagnose cytomegalovirus status from the catalog of TCR beta chain sequences, a statistical classification framework was built. V and J gene assignment, in a later analysis, came from comparing TCR nucleotide sequences with IMGT/GENE-DB human TR gene sequences. Using the TCRdist pipeline, a later analysis assigned CDR3 sequences along with most-parsimonious VDJ recombination scenarios. In a later analysis, each TCR beta chain was defined by its CDR3 amino acid sequence together with its V-gene family, and reads lacking a unique V-gene family were excluded. As a way to deal with suspected cross-contamination and a sequencing artifact, a later analysis dropped 450 to 700 nucleotide sequences that were highly shared and had low generation probability. In a later analysis, a clonal expansion index was calculated for each public chain from normalized within-repertoire ranks of inferred template counts. In a later analysis, generation probabilities were computed using a VDJ recombination model fitted to out-of-frame rearrangements, and the results were checked against IGoR. In a later analysis, hypergeometric tests were used to score TCR-TCR, TCR-HLA and TCR-CMV co-occurrence, with a repertoire-size bias correction applied to TCR pairs. False discovery rates were estimated in a later analysis by permuting HLA or CMV assignments 20 times. In a later analysis, co-occurring TCRs were grouped using DBSCAN, with TCRdist sequence similarity added in when clustering inside HLA-allele-positive subsets. Repertoires with fewer than 30,000 or more than 120,000 public chains, plus five repertoires with anomalous nucleotide sharing, were excluded from co-occurrence clustering. Sourced from immuneACCESS, this table was stored by TCRdb with only in-frame sequences that have V and J called. A share of the clones is absent; for the studies checked, an unresolved V gene accounts for under half, and the remainder has no known explanation. That table supplies the V and J calls and clone size; D and trimming were determined from the DNA. The sample data list approximately 210,000 clones, and around 75% of these were observed just once. Of the sample, 1.5% to 2% falls within the top ten clones.

This clone was counted between two and nine times. Its cognate antigen has yet to be identified. No quality values exist for individual bases; no much larger clone is one base distant. Recombination linked TRBV30 to TRBJ2-6; 7 nucleotides in the junction match TRBD1. The sample taken for sequencing was PBMCs. This clonotype was sampled from a woman aged 50 to 60 in good health and CMV-seronegative. In nucleotide form, the sequence is TGTGCCTGGAGTGCGACAGGGGGGGCCAACGTCCTGACTTTC. The resulting protein is CAWSATGGANVLTF.